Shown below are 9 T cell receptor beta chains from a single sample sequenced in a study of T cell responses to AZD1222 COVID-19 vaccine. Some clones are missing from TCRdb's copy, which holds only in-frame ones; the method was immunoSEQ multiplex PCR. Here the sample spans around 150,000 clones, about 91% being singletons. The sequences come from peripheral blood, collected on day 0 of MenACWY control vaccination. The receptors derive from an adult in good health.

CDR3 loop: CASSLGRNTEAFF. For the CDR3, the DNA is TGTGCCAGCAGTTTAGGACGGAACACTGAAGCTTTCTTT. The J gene is TRBJ1-1, the V gene TRBV12-3 or TRBV12-4; no clear D gene. The CDR3 has 13 residues. V was shortened by 1 base and J by 1 base, with 4 bases between the two germline ends.

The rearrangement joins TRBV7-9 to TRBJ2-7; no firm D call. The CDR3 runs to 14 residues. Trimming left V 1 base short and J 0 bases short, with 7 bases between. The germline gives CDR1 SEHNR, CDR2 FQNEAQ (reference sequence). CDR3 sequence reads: CASSLVTASYEQYF. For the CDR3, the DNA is TGTGCCAGCAGCTTAGTAACAGCCTCCTACGAGCAGTACTTC. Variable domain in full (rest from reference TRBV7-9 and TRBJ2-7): DTGVSQNPRHKITKRGQNVTFRCDPISEHNRLYWYRQTLGQGPEFLTYFQNEAQLEKSRLLSDRFSAERPKGSFSTLEIQRTEQGDSAMYLCASSLVTASYEQYFGPGTRLTVT.

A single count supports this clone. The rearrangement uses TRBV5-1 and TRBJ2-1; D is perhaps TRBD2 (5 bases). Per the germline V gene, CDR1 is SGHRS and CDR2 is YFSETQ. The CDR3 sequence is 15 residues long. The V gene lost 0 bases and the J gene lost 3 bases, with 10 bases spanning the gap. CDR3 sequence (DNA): TGCGCCAGCAGCTTGGCAGTCGGGATCTACAATGAGCAGTTCTTC. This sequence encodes CASSLAVGIYNEQFF.

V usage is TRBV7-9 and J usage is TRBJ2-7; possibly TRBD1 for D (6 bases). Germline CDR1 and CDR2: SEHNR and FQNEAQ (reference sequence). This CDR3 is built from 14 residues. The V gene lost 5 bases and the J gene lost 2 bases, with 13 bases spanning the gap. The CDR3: CASSRPGATYEQYF. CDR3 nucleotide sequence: TGTGCCAGCAGCCGCCCAGGGGCAACCTACGAGCAGTACTTC.

In DNA form, the CDR3 reads TGTGCCAGCAGTATCTCCGGGACTAGCGGGAGATACTGGGAGCAGTTCTTC. Encoded protein: CASSISGTSGRYWEQFF. The chain employs TRBV6-2 or TRBV6-3 and TRBJ2-1; TRBD2 matches at 14 bases. The CDR3 totals 17 residues. V was clipped by 5 bases and J by 10 bases; unmatched bases: 13. Germline V gene sequence: CDR1 MNHEY, CDR2 SVGEGT.

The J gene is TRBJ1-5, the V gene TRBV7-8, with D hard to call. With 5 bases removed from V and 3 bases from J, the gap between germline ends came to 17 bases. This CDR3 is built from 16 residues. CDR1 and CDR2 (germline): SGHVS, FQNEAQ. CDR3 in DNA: TGTGCCAGCAGCCCTGGAGGGAGGGAACTCAATCAGCCCCAGCATTTT. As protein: CASSPGGRELNQPQHF.

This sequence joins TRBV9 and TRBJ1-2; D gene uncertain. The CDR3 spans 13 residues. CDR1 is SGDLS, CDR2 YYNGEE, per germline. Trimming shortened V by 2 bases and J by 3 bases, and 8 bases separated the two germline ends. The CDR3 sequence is CASSVRVDYGYTF. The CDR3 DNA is TGTGCCAGCAGCGTCCGGGTGGACTATGGCTACACCTTC.

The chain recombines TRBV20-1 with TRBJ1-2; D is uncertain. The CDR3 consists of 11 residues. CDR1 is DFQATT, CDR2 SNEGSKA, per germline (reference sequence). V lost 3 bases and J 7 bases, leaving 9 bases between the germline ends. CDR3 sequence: CSARRAGGYTF. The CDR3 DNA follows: TGCAGTGCTAGGAGGGCCGGTGGCTACACCTTC.

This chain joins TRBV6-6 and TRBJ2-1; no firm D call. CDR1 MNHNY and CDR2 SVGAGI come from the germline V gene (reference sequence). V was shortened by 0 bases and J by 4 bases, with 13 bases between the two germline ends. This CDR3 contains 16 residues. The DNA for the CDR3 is TGTGCCAGCAGTTACTCGGCCATCGAAGGGTACAATGAGCAGTTCTTC. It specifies CASSYSAIEGYNEQFF.